The rows below give T cell receptor beta chains drawn from one sample of a study of PD-1 blockade in classical Hodgkin lymphoma. The data were produced by immunoSEQ multiplex PCR, yet TCRdb's version contains in-frame clones alone and is incomplete. The sample has tens of thousands of clones; 70% to 90% are singletons. Source: peripheral blood mononuclear cells (PBMCs), taken before the fourth cycle of nivolumab. These receptors were obtained from a human donor with classical Hodgkin lymphoma. Each CDR3 is given with its conserved first and last residue. A D gene is named only where the DNA matches it firmly. Only some rows state a clone size, as once, few, many or a class for expanded clones.

J gene,D gene,V gene,clone size,CDR3 protein,CDR3 DNA
TRBJ2-3,.,TRBV7-9,.,CASSSYLGHSSTDTQYF,TGTGCCAGCAGCTCATACCTTGGACACTCTAGCACAGATACGCAGTATTTT
TRBJ1-2,TRBD1,TRBV5-1,.,CASSADRGYGYTF,TGCGCCAGCAGCGCGGACAGGGGCTATGGCTACACCTTC
TRBJ1-6,.,TRBV19,.,CASSMSRAENSPLHF,TGTGCCAGTAGTATGAGTAGGGCGGAGAATTCACCCCTCCACTTT
TRBJ1-2,.,TRBV5-1,.,CASTDGGRNYGYTF,TGCGCCAGCACGGACGGGGGGAGAAACTATGGCTACACCTTC
TRBJ2-2,.,TRBV10-2,.,CASHSRGRGMNTGELFF,TGCGCCAGCCATAGTAGGGGGCGGGGGATGAACACCGGGGAGCTGTTTTTT
TRBJ1-2,TRBD1,TRBV6-5,once,CASSYSRRDRGNGYTF,TGTGCCAGCAGTTACTCGCGAAGGGACAGGGGTAATGGCTACACCTTC
TRBJ1-1,TRBD1,TRBV6-6,.,CASSHDRATEAFF,TGTGCCAGCAGTCACGACAGGGCCACTGAAGCTTTCTTT
TRBJ1-2,.,TRBV7-2,.,CASSLVGDWDDDGYTF,TGTGCCAGCAGCTTAGTGGGAGATTGGGACGATGATGGCTACACCTTC
TRBJ2-5,TRBD1,TRBV5-1,.,CASSSGQGAGETQYF,TGCGCCAGCAGCTCCGGACAGGGGGCGGGAGAGACCCAGTACTTC
TRBJ2-3,.,TRBV5-1,.,CASSLPFGDTDTQYF,TGCGCCAGCAGCTTGCCCTTTGGGGATACAGATACGCAGTATTTT
TRBJ1-1,TRBD1,TRBV5-1,.,CASRAGTGGNTEAFF,TGCGCCAGCAGGGCCGGGACAGGGGGAAATACTGAAGCTTTCTTT
TRBJ1-2,TRBD1,TRBV5-1,.,CASSLDVGQGGGYTF,TGCGCCAGCAGCTTGGACGTAGGACAGGGGGGCGGCTACACCTTC
TRBJ2-1,.,TRBV30,.,CAWREERYNEQFF,TGTGCCTGGAGGGAAGAACGGTACAATGAGCAGTTCTTC
TRBJ2-7,.,TRBV5-1,.,CASSSIPGPYEQYF,TGCGCCAGCAGCTCAATCCCGGGCCCCTACGAGCAGTACTTC
TRBJ2-1,TRBD1,TRBV4-1,.,CASSPIGQGYNEQFF,TGCGCCAGCAGCCCAATTGGACAGGGCTACAATGAGCAGTTCTTC
TRBJ2-1,TRBD1,TRBV9,.,CASSVQDRGPQNYNEQFF,TGTGCCAGCAGCGTACAGGACAGGGGGCCCCAAAACTACAATGAGCAGTTCTTC
TRBJ1-3,TRBD1,TRBV5-1,.,CASSPAQGIITGNTIYF,TGCGCCAGCAGCCCAGCACAGGGGATCATAACTGGAAACACCATATATTTT
TRBJ2-7,.,TRBV5-1,.,CASSLGAGSSYEQYF,TGCGCCAGCAGCTTGGGCGCAGGAAGTTCCTACGAGCAGTACTTC
TRBJ1-4,.,TRBV5-1,.,CASSEGRTNEKLFF,TGCGCCAGCAGTGAGGGGAGGACTAATGAAAAACTGTTTTTT
TRBJ2-5,.,TRBV5-1,.,CASSWDPPGTQYF,TGCGCCAGCAGCTGGGACCCGCCGGGGACCCAGTACTTC
TRBJ2-7,.,TRBV10-1,once,CASRAARGVYEQYF,TGCGCCAGCAGGGCCGCGCGGGGAGTCTACGAGCAGTACTTC
TRBJ2-7,.,TRBV5-1,.,CASSSPPGTSYEQYF,TGCGCCAGCAGCTCTCCCCCCGGGACCTCCTACGAGCAGTACTTC
TRBJ2-1,.,TRBV5-1,.,CASSNEAGYNEQFF,TGCGCCAGCAGTAACGAAGCGGGCTACAATGAGCAGTTCTTC
TRBJ2-1,.,TRBV5-1,.,CASSLVGAFEQFF,TGCGCCAGCAGCTTGGTGGGGGCATTTGAGCAGTTCTTC
TRBJ1-3,.,TRBV6-6,.,CASSPTGNTIYF,TGTGCCAGCAGCCCCACAGGAAACACCATATATTTT
TRBJ2-1,.,TRBV5-6,.,CASSLQVPGFDYNEQFF,TGTGCCAGCAGCTTGCAGGTTCCGGGGTTCGACTACAATGAGCAGTTCTTC
TRBJ2-7,TRBD2,TRBV9,.,CASSVDGGASYEQYF,TGTGCCAGCAGCGTTGACGGGGGGGCCTCCTACGAGCAGTACTTC
TRBJ2-1,.,TRBV5-1,.,CASSPDSGRNEQFF,TGCGCCAGCAGCCCGGATAGCGGACGGAATGAGCAGTTCTTC
TRBJ1-1,.,TRBV28,.,CASRYPGLTNTEAFF,TGTGCCAGCAGGTATCCGGGACTGACGAACACTGAAGCTTTCTTT
TRBJ1-2,.,TRBV7-9,.,CASSLASGNYGYTF,TGTGCCAGCAGCTTAGCATCTGGGAACTATGGCTACACCTTC
TRBJ2-2,TRBD1,TRBV5-1,.,CASTLGTGDTGELFF,TGCGCCAGCACCCTAGGGACAGGGGACACCGGGGAGCTGTTTTTT
TRBJ1-3,.,TRBV2,.,CASRPPGTGNTIYF,TGTGCCAGCCGACCACCAGGGACTGGAAACACCATATATTTT
TRBJ1-1,.,TRBV6-1,few,CASSEGLGANTEAFF,TGTGCCAGCAGTGAAGGTTTAGGGGCTAACACTGAAGCTTTCTTT
TRBJ2-1,TRBD2,TRBV7-2,.,CASSLGGAGGRYNEQFF,TGTGCCAGCAGCTTAGGAGGAGCGGGGGGGCGTTACAATGAGCAGTTCTTC
TRBJ1-1,.,TRBV29-1,.,CSAHRWGLGTEAFF,TGCAGCGCCCACAGGTGGGGTTTGGGGACTGAAGCTTTCTTT
TRBJ2-3,TRBD1,TRBV5-1,.,CASSGQGAGTDTQYF,TGCGCCAGCAGCGGACAGGGGGCCGGCACAGATACGCAGTATTTT
TRBJ1-1,.,TRBV5-1,.,CASRVGGLRMNTEAFF,TGCGCCAGCAGGGTCGGGGGGCTGCGGATGAACACTGAAGCTTTCTTT
TRBJ1-1,TRBD1,TRBV10-2,.,CASSEGRGIGTEAFF,TGCGCCAGCAGTGAGGGCAGGGGGATTGGTACTGAAGCTTTCTTT
TRBJ1-1,TRBD1,TRBV5-1,few,CASSLTGARGDTEAFF,TGCGCCAGCAGCCTGACAGGGGCTCGGGGGGACACTGAAGCTTTCTTT